These 21 T cell receptor beta chains came from one sample sequenced in a study of OX40 agonist ivuxolimab in advanced cancers. The data were produced by immunoSEQ multiplex PCR, yet TCRdb's version contains in-frame clones alone and is incomplete. Of roughly 80,000 clones listed, about 86% are singletons. The specimen was CD4+ or CD8+ T cells sorted from blood, collected in a trial of the OX40 agonist ivuxolimab. The receptors originated from an adult with an advanced solid tumor such as melanoma, head and neck, liver or kidney cancer.

V usage is TRBV27 and J usage is TRBJ1-5; TRBD1 might be the D (6 bases). The CDR3 is made up of 15 amino acids. Deletions cut 3 bases from V and 2 bases from J, with 11 bases between. Germline CDR1 MNHEY, CDR2 SMNVEV (reference sequence). For the CDR3, the DNA is TGTGCCAGCAGTTTGGGGGCGCGGGGCAATCAGCCCCAGCATTTT. It encodes CASSLGARGNQPQHF.

This chain uses TRBV7-2 with TRBJ2-1, with 7 bases identical to TRBD2. Germline CDR1 reads SGHTA; CDR2 reads FQGNSA. V gave up 1 base and J gave up 6 bases; unmatched junction bases: 6. The CDR3 has 15 residues. CDR3 bases: TGTGCCAGCAGCTTAGAGGCGGGAGTGGGCAATGAGCAGTTCTTC. It yields the protein CASSLEAGVGNEQFF.

The rearrangement links TRBV5-1 to TRBJ1-5; a weak D match, TRBD1 (5 bases). The V and J ends lost 0 bases and 2 bases respectively, with 9 bases between them. The V gene's germline CDR1 is SGHRS and CDR2 YFSETQ. CDR3 size: 15 residues. The CDR3 reads CASSLVAGGNQPQHF. The DNA of the CDR3 is TGCGCCAGCAGCTTGGTGGCGGGGGGCAATCAGCCCCAGCATTTT.

The rearrangement uses TRBV11-3 and TRBJ2-3; D might be TRBD2 (6 bases). The CDR3 length is 16 residues. V was trimmed by 4 bases and J by 1 base, leaving 15 bases between them. Germline V gene data show CDR1 as SGHNT and CDR2 as YENEEA. The CDR3 DNA sequence: TGTGCCAGCAGCTCGGGGTCCTCTAGCGGCACAGATACGCAGTATTTT. Residues: CASSSGSSSGTDTQYF. The full variable domain, rest sourced from reference TRBV11-3 and TRBJ2-3, is EAGVVQSPRYKIIEKKQPVAFWCNPISGHNTLYWYLQNLGQGPELLIRYENEEAVDDSQLPKDRFSAERLKGVDSTLKIQPAELGDSAVYLCASSSGSSSGTDTQYFGPGTRLTVL.

The J gene is TRBJ2-7, the V gene TRBV28; 9 bases fit TRBD2. The CDR3 consists of 14 residues. CDR1 and CDR2 from the germline V gene are MDHEN and SYDVKM. Trimming cost V 5 bases and J 4 bases; bases outside gene matches: 6. The CDR3 bases are TGTGCCAGCAGTCCCCTTAGCGGGAGTTACGAGCAGTACTTC. It is translated as CASSPLSGSYEQYF. Based on the CDR3 plus reference TRBV28 and TRBJ2-7, the full variable domain is DVKVTQSSRYLVKRTGEKVFLECVQDMDHENMFWYRQDPGLGLRLIYFSYDVKMKEKGDIPEGYSVSREKKERFSLILESASTNQTSMYLCASSPLSGSYEQYFGPGTRLTVT.

The V gene is TRBV5-8, the J gene TRBJ2-3; D not resolved. Trimming removed 5 bases from V and 2 bases from J, with 15 bases in between. The germline CDR1 and CDR2 sequences are SGHTS and YDEGEE. The CDR3 contains 15 residues. The CDR3 protein is CASSQLDEFTDTQYF. In nucleotides, the CDR3 is TGTGCCAGCAGTCAACTCGACGAATTCACAGATACGCAGTATTTT. The full variable domain, its missing parts supplied by reference TRBV5-8 and TRBJ2-3, is EAGVTQSPTHLIKTRGQQATLRCSPISGHTSVYWYQQALGLGLQFLLWYDEGEERNRGNFPPRFSGRQFPNYSSELNVNALELEDSALYLCASSQLDEFTDTQYFGPGTRLTVL.

The chain has TRBV28 and TRBJ1-4, with D uncertain. The CDR3 totals 15 residues. V was cut by 5 bases and J by 4 bases, with 14 bases left in between. Germline V gives CDR1 MDHEN, CDR2 SYDVKM. The CDR3 spells CASSHRGRYNEKLFF. The CDR3, as DNA: TGTGCCAGCAGTCACCGTGGCAGGTATAATGAAAAACTGTTTTTT. Drawing the rest from reference TRBV28 and TRBJ1-4, the complete variable domain is DVKVTQSSRYLVKRTGEKVFLECVQDMDHENMFWYRQDPGLGLRLIYFSYDVKMKEKGDIPEGYSVSREKKERFSLILESASTNQTSMYLCASSHRGRYNEKLFFGSGTQLSVL.

The chain uses TRBV28 and TRBJ1-2, with D uncertain. Germline assignment: CDR1 MDHEN and CDR2 SYDVKM. This CDR3 is 12 amino acids long. V lost 4 bases and J 8 bases, leaving 11 bases between the germline ends. CDR3 amino acids: CASSSAGEGYTF. For the CDR3, the DNA is TGTGCCAGCAGTTCAGCTGGGGAGGGCTACACCTTC.

The rearrangement links TRBV18 to TRBJ1-2, with D possibly TRBD1 on 6 matching bases. The length of the CDR3 is 14 residues. Germline V CDR1 and CDR2: KGHSH, LQKENI. The ends were cut back, 5 bases at V and 4 bases at J, with 14 bases in the middle. The CDR3, as DNA: TGTGCCAGCTCATCGGCTGGACAGCCCTATGGCTACACCTTC. This translates into CASSSAGQPYGYTF.

The chain uses TRBV7-3 and TRBJ2-7; 14 bases are a match to TRBD2. The V gene's germline CDR1 is SGHTA and CDR2 FQGTGA. The CDR3 runs to 16 residues. V shed 2 bases, J shed 3 bases, and the junction held 3 bases outside the gene matches. CDR3 nucleotides: TGTGCCAGCAGCTTAGGGACTAGCGGGAGCGGCTACGAGCAGTACTTC. Translation: CASSLGTSGSGYEQYF.

The CDR3, as DNA: TGTGCCAGCAGCCATCACGGAAGTGAGTCCTACGAGCAGTACGTC. Translation: CASSHHGSESYEQYV. The rearrangement uses TRBV11-1 and TRBJ2-7; D gene ambiguous. The length of the CDR3 is 15 residues. Germline lookup yields CDR1 SGHAT and CDR2 FQDESV (reference sequence). V lost 5 bases to trimming and J lost 1 base, with 15 bases between them.

The rearrangement uses TRBV28 and TRBJ2-3; 11 bases are a match to TRBD2. CDR1 and CDR2 (germline): MDHEN, SYDVKM. The CDR3 spans 18 residues. The V gene end was trimmed by 4 bases and the J gene end by 8 bases; junction bases not matched to a gene: 17. CDR3 protein: CASSSPSSGGPSGGTQYF. The CDR3 bases are TGTGCCAGCAGTTCCCCTTCTAGCGGGGGGCCCTCCGGGGGTACGCAGTATTTT.

The J gene is TRBJ1-5, the V gene TRBV18; 12 bases are shared with TRBD1. The CDR3 covers 17 residues. From germline, CDR1 is KGHSH and CDR2 LQKENI. With 0 bases clipped from V and 9 bases from J, the junction kept 9 bases outside the gene matches. The CDR3 loop is CASSPPVGTGGLRPQHF. The DNA of the CDR3 is TGTGCCAGCTCACCACCAGTGGGGACAGGGGGCCTACGGCCCCAGCATTTT.

This sequence joins TRBV7-6 and TRBJ2-7; unclear D gene. The CDR3 extends over 13 amino acids. Germline CDR1 and CDR2: SGHVS and FNYEAQ. The germline V and J ends were trimmed by 1 base and 4 bases, with 8 bases remaining between them. Here the CDR3 DNA reads TGTGCCAGCAGCTTAGGGTTCTGGTACGAGCAGTACTTC. Translation: CASSLGFWYEQYF.

CDR3 protein: CASSRLSRDTIYF. The CDR3 DNA sequence: TGTGCCAGCAGTCGACTCTCCCGGGACACCATATATTTT. J is TRBJ1-3 and V is TRBV2; no reliable D call. The ends were cut back, 5 bases at V and 8 bases at J, with 13 bases in the middle. The CDR3 spans 13 residues. CDR1 and CDR2 from the germline V gene are SNHLY and FYNNEI.

The V and J genes are TRBV27 and TRBJ1-1; D remains ambiguous. The CDR3 covers 15 residues. Germline CDR1 reads MNHEY; CDR2 reads SMNVEV (reference sequence). Between the trimmed V and J ends, which lost 0 bases and 7 bases, there was a span of 15 bases. The CDR3 region has the DNA TGTGCCAGCAGTTTATCTAACATTCCGGGTGGTGAAGCTTTCTTT. Protein sequence: CASSLSNIPGGEAFF.

The chain uses TRBV9 and TRBJ2-1, with a possible D match to TRBD2 (5 bases). Trimming cost V 0 bases and J 0 bases, with 10 bases left between them. This CDR3 region has 16 residues. CDR1 and CDR2 from the germline V gene are SGDLS and YYNGEE. CDR3 residues: CASSVGSAASYNEQFF. The CDR3 DNA reads as TGTGCCAGCAGCGTAGGCTCAGCGGCCTCCTACAATGAGCAGTTCTTC.

The chain combines TRBV30 with TRBJ1-4; D is unresolved. This CDR3 has 20 residues. CDR1 GTSNPN and CDR2 SVGIG come from the germline V gene (reference sequence). Trimming shortened V by 3 bases and J by 0 bases, and 26 bases separated the two germline ends. The CDR3 DNA follows: TGTGCCTGGAGCAACACCCGCATTACCAGGAGGACTTCAACTAATGAAAAACTGTTTTTT. This translates into CAWSNTRITRRTSTNEKLFF.

The chain links TRBV30 to TRBJ2-5; 7 bases agree with TRBD2. V lost 0 bases to trimming and J lost 0 bases; unmatched junction nucleotides: 19. This CDR3 is 20 amino acids long. The germline gives CDR1 GTSNPN, CDR2 SVGIG (reference sequence). DNA of the CDR3: TGTGCCTGGAGTGTACTCTTTTATCGGCGGGAGACCCCTCACCAAGAGACCCAGTACTTC. Translation: CAWSVLFYRRETPHQETQYF.

The chain links TRBV5-8 to TRBJ1-6; 7 nucleotides line up with TRBD1. The CDR3 totals 16 residues. Germline V gives CDR1 SGHTS, CDR2 YDEGEE. Losses at the gene ends were 6 bases for V and 7 bases for J; bases not matched to a gene: 13. The CDR3: CASIPRTGRGNSPLHF. Written as DNA, the CDR3 is TGTGCCAGCATCCCGAGGACCGGCAGGGGGAATTCACCCCTCCACTTT.

The gene calls are TRBV6-5 and TRBJ1-1; D is perhaps TRBD1 (5 bases). The germline V gene has CDR1 MNHEY and CDR2 SVGAGI. This CDR3 is 14 amino acids long. The V end lost 6 bases, the J end lost 1 base, and 12 bases lay between the germline ends. CDR3 in amino acids: CASRRRDWNTEAFF. The CDR3 nucleotides read TGTGCCAGCAGGCGCCGGGACTGGAACACTGAAGCTTTCTTT.